The next 5 T cell receptor beta chains were all read from a single sample in a study of spatial heterogeneity in lung cancer. Notes on the study in general: Mutation tallies in tumors tracked expanded intratumoral alpha and beta TCR counts.

From the 5' RACE reads, TCRdb called clonotypes with MiXCR, one entry per CDR3 protein. Of about 3,400 distinct CDR3 sequences in the sample, approximately 6.1% were seen once. Time point of the sample: sample taken at primary tumor resection. No antigens are known for them. This specimen consisted of lung tumor tissue, obtained at surgery. The receptors come from a male donor with early-stage non-small cell lung cancer.

This clonotype is categorized as large. The rearrangement links TRBV4-1 to TRBJ1-5; tentative D call: TRBD1 (6 bases). CDR1 MGHRA and CDR2 YSYEKL come from the germline V gene. CDR3 size: 17 residues. V dropped 0 bases and J dropped 0 bases, with 12 bases sitting between them. The CDR3 DNA is TGCGCCAGCAGCCAAGACTTGGACAGTTATAGCAATCAGCCCCAGCATTTT. Protein sequence: CASSQDLDSYSNQPQHF.

In its sample, this clonotype is large (0.1 to 1%). The gene calls are TRBV5-4 and TRBJ2-6; TRBD2 might be the D (5 bases). Germline V gene sequence: CDR1 SGHNT, CDR2 YYREEE (reference sequence). Trimming left V 4 bases short and J 0 bases short, with 8 bases between. The CDR3 has 15 amino acids. In DNA, the CDR3 is TGTGCCAGCAGCCCGGGGTCCTCTGGGGCCAACGTCCTGACTTTC. This codes for CASSPGSSGANVLTF.

This clonotype is labeled as medium-sized (0.01 to 0.1%). The chain employs TRBV11-3 and TRBJ2-3; D is unclear. This CDR3 has 16 amino acids. The germline gives CDR1 SGHNT, CDR2 YENEEA. Trimming removed 1 base at V and 2 bases at J, with 13 bases between. The CDR3 loop reads CASSLGQDASTDTQYF. DNA for the CDR3: TGTGCCAGCAGCTTAGGGCAGGATGCCTCCACAGATACGCAGTATTTT.

This clonotype was counted many times. This chain links TRBV6-1 with TRBJ2-1; 11 nucleotides line up with TRBD2. CDR3 length equals 15 residues. Germline CDR1 reads MNHNS; CDR2 reads SASEGT. V lost 8 bases, J lost 4 bases, and 7 bases stayed unmatched. The CDR3 coding sequence is TGTGCCAGCTCTTATACTAGCGGGGGTTACAATGAGCAGTTCTTC. Its translation is CASSYTSGGYNEQFF.

By share of the sample, this clonotype is medium-sized. The chain joins TRBV6-1 to TRBJ2-2, with 11 bases matching TRBD1. The length of the CDR3 is 13 residues. The ends lost 10 bases at V and 4 bases at J; junction bases unmatched: 2. CDR1 and CDR2 (germline): MNHNS, SASEGT. The CDR3 spells CATGQGATGELFF. In nucleotides, the CDR3 is TGTGCCACCGGACAGGGGGCCACCGGGGAGCTGTTTTTT.